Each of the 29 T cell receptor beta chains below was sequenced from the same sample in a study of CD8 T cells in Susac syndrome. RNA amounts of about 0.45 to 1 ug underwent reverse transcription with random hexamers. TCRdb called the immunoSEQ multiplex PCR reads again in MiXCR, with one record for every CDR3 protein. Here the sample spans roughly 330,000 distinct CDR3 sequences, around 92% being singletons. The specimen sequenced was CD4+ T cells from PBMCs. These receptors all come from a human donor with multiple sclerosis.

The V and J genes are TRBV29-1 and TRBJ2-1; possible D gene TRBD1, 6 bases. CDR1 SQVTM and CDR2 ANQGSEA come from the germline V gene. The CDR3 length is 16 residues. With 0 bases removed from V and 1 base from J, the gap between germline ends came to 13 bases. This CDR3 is CSVEDFRGASYNEQFF. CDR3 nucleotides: TGCAGCGTTGAAGATTTCAGGGGAGCATCCTACAATGAGCAGTTCTTC.

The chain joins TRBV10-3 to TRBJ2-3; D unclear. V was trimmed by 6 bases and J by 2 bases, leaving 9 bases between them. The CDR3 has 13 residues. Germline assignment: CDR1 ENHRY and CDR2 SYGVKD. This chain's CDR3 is CAIREELTDTQYF. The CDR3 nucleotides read TGTGCCATCAGAGAGGAGCTCACAGATACGCAGTATTTT.

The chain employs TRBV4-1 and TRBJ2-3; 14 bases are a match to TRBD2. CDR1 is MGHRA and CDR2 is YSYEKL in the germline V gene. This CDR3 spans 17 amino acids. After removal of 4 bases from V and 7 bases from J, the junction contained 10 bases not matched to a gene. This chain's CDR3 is CASSPTGTSGSGNTQYF. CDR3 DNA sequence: TGCGCCAGCAGCCCGACCGGGACTAGCGGGAGTGGAAATACGCAGTATTTT.

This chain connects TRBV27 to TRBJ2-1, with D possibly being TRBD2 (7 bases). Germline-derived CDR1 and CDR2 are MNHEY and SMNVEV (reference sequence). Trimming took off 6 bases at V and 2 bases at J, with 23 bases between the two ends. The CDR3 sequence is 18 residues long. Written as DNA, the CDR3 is TGTGCCAGCAGCCAAGGGGGGGCCCAGCGGGCCACCTACAATGAGCAGTTCTTC. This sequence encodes CASSQGGAQRATYNEQFF.

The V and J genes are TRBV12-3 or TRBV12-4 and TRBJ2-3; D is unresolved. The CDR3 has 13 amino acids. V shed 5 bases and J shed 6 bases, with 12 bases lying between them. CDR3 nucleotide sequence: TGTGCCAGCAGTCCGCAAAATGTGGATACGCAGTATTTT. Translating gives CASSPQNVDTQYF.

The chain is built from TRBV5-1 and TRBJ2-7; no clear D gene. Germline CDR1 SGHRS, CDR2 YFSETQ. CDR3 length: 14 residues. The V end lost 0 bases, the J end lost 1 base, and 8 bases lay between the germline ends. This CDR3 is CASSLGLDSYEQYF. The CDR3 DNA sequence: TGCGCCAGCAGCTTGGGTCTAGATTCCTACGAGCAGTACTTC.

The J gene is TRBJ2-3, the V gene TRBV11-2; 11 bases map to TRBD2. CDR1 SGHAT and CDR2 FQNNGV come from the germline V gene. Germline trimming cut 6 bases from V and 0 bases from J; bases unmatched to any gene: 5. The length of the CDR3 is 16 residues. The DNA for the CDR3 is TGTGCCAGCAGTCGACTAGCGGGAACTAGCACAGATACGCAGTATTTT. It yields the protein CASSRLAGTSTDTQYF.

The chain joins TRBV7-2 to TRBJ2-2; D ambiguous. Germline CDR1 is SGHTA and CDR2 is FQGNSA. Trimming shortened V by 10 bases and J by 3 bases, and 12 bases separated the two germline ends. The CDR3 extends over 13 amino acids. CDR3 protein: CANSDVYTGELFF. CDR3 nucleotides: TGTGCCAACTCCGACGTTTACACCGGGGAGCTGTTTTTT.

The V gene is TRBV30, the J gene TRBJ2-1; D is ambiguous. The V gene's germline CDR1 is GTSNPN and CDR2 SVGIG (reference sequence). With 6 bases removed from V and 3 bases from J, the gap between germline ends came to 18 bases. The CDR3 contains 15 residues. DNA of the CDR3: TGTGCCTGCAATCCGGTGGGAACCCTCTACAATGAGCAGTTCTTC. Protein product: CACNPVGTLYNEQFF.

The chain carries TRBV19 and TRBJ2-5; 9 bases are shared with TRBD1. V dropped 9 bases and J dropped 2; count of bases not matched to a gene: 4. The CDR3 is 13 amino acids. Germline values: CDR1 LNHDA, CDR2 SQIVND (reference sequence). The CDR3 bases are TGTGCCAGCGCCGGGACAGGGCAAGAGACCCAGTACTTC. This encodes CASAGTGQETQYF.

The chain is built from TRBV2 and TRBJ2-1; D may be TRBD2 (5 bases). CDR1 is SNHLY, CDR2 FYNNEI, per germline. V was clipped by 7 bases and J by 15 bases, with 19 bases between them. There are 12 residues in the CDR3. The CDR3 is CASKAGVDPRFF. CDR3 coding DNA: TGTGCCAGCAAGGCCGGGGTAGATCCCCGGTTCTTC. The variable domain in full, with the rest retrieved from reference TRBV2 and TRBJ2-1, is EPEVTQTPSHQVTQMGQEVILRCVPISNHLYFYWYRQILGQKVEFLVSFYNNEISEKSEIFDDQFSVERPDGSNFTLKIRSTKLEDSAMYFCASKAGVDPRFFGPGTRLTVL.

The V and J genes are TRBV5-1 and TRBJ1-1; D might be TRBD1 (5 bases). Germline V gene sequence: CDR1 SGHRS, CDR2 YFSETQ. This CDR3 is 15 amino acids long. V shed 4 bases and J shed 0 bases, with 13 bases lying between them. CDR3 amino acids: CASSATGDLNTEAFF. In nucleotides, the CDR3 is TGCGCCAGCAGCGCTACCGGGGACCTGAACACTGAAGCTTTCTTT.

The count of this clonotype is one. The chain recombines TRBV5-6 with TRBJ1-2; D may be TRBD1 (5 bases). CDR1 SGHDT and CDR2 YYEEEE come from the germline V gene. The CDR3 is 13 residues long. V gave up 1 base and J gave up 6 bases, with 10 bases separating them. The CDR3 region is CASSLSRVNGYTF. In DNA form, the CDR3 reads TGTGCCAGCAGCTTGAGCAGGGTAAATGGCTACACCTTC.

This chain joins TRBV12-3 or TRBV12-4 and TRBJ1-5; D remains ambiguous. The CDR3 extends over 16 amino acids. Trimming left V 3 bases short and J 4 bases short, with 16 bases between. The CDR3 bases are TGTGCCAGCAGTTTTTCTGGTATCAATGGGAATCAGCCCCAGCATTTT. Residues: CASSFSGINGNQPQHF.

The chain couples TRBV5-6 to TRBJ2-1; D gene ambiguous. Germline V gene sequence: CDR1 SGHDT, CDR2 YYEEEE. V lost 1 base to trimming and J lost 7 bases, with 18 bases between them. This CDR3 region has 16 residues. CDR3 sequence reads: CASSLWGLVGRNEQFF. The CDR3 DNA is TGTGCCAGCAGCTTGTGGGGTTTGGTAGGCCGAAATGAGCAGTTCTTC.

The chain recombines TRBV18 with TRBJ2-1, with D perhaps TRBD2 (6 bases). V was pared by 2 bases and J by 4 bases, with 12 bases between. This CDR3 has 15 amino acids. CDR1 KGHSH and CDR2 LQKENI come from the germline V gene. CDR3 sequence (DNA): TGTGCCAGCTCACCATCACTAGCAGCATACAATGAGCAGTTCTTC. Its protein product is CASSPSLAAYNEQFF.

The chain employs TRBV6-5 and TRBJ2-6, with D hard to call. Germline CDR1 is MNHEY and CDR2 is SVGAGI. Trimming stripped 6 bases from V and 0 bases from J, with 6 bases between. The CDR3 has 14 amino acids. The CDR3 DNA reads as TGTGCCAGCAGCGGTAGCTCTGGGGCCAACGTCCTGACTTTC. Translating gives CASSGSSGANVLTF.

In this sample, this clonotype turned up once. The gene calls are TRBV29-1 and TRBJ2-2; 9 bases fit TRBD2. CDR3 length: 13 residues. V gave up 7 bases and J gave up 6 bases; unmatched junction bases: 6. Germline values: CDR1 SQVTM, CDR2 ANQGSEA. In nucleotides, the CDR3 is TGCAGCGGGACGACTAGCGGACCCGGGGAGCTGTTTTTT. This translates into CSGTTSGPGELFF.

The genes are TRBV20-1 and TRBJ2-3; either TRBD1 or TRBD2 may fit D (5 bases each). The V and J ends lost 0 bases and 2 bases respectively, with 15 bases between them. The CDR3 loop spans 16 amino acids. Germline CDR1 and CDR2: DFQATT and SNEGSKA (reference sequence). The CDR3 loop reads CSAREEIGAATDTQYF. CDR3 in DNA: TGCAGTGCTAGAGAAGAAATCGGGGCCGCCACAGATACGCAGTATTTT.

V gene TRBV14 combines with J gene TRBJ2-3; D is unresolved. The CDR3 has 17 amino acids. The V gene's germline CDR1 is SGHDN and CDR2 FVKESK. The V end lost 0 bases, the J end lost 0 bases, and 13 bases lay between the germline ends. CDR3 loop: CASSQDLRPTSTDTQYF. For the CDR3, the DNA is TGTGCCAGCAGCCAAGATCTAAGGCCGACCAGCACAGATACGCAGTATTTT. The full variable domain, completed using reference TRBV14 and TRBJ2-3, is EAGVTQFPSHSVIEKGQTVTLRCDPISGHDNLYWYRRVMGKEIKFLLHFVKESKQDESGMPNNRFLAERTGGTYSTLKVQPAELEDSGVYFCASSQDLRPTSTDTQYFGPGTRLTVL.

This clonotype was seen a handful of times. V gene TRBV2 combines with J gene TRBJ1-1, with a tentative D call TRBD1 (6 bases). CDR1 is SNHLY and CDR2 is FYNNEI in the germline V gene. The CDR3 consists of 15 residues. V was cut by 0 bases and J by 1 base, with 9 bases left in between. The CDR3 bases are TGTGCCAGCAGTGAAGCCGGGACACCGAACACTGAAGCTTTCTTT. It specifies CASSEAGTPNTEAFF. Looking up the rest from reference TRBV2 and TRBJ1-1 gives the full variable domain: EPEVTQTPSHQVTQMGQEVILRCVPISNHLYFYWYRQILGQKVEFLVSFYNNEISEKSEIFDDQFSVERPDGSNFTLKIRSTKLEDSAMYFCASSEAGTPNTEAFFGQGTRLTVV.

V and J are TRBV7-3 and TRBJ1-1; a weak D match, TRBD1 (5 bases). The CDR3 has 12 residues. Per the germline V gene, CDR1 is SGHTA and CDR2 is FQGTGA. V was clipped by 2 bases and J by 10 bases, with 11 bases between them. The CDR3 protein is CASSLPRGPAFF. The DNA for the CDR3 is TGTGCCAGCAGCTTACCGAGGGGACCAGCTTTCTTT.

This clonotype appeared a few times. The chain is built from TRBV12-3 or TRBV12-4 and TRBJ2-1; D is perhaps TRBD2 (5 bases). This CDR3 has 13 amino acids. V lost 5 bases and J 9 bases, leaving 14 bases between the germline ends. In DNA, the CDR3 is TGTGCCAGCAGTACCATCGCGGGCGGTGAGCAGTTCTTC. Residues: CASSTIAGGEQFF.

The CDR3 sequence is CASSVGDSSQPQHF. Here the CDR3 DNA reads TGTGCCAGTAGTGTAGGGGACAGTTCCCAGCCCCAGCATTTT. The rearrangement joins TRBV19 to TRBJ1-5; TRBD1 matches at 7 bases. V trimming: 5 bases; J trimming: 7 bases; junction bases outside the gene matches: 8. This CDR3 has 14 amino acids. Germline V gene data show CDR1 as LNHDA and CDR2 as SQIVND (reference sequence).

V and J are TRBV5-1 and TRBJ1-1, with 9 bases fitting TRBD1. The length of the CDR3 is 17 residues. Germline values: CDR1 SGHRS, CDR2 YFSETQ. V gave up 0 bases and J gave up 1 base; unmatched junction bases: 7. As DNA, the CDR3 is TGCGCCAGCAGCTTGGTTCCGACAGGGGGGGGGAACACTGAAGCTTTCTTT. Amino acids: CASSLVPTGGGNTEAFF.

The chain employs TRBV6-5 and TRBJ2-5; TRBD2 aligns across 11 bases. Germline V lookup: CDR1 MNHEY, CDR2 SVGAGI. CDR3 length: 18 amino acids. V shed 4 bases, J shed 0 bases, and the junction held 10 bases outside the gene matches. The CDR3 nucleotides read TGTGCCAGCAGTTCCTCCACGGGACTAGCGGTGTACCAAGAGACCCAGTACTTC. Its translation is CASSSSTGLAVYQETQYF.

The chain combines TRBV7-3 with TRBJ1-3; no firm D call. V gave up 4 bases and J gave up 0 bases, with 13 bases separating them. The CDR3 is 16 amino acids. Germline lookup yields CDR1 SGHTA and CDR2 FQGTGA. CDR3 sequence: CASSSDGRGSGNTIYF. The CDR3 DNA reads TGTGCCAGCAGCTCGGACGGGAGAGGCTCTGGAAACACCATATATTTT.

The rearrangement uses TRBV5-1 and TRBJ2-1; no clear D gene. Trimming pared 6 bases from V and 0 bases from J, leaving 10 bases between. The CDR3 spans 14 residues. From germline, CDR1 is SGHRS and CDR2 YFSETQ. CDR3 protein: CASTPTHSYNEQFF. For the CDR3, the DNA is TGCGCCAGCACCCCGACCCACTCCTACAATGAGCAGTTCTTC.

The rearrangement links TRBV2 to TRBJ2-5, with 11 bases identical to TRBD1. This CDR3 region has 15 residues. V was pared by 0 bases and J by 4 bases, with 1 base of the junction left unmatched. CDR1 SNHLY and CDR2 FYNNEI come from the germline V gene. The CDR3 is CASSEAGQGGETQYF. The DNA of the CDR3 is TGTGCCAGCAGTGAAGCGGGACAGGGGGGAGAGACCCAGTACTTC.